The subject of this entry is one T cell receptor beta chain. What it recognizes is unknown. Germline trimming cut 5 bases from V and 7 bases from J; bases unmatched to any gene: 5. The CDR3 spans 15 residues. CDR1 MNHEY and CDR2 SMNVEV come from the germline V gene (reference sequence). When sampled, the donors appeared nominally healthy, though they likely had unrecorded immune exposures. These data originate in a study of cytomegalovirus exposure and HLA in healthy donors. Study in general: The Caucasian-associated ancestry cluster held roughly 80% of 350 to 450 genotyped donors.

Study findings and constraints: Analysis performed later showed TCR beta chains linked to HLA being more clonally expanded than equally common others.

PCR used 60 Vbeta primers and 13 Jbeta primers. Here immunoSEQ multiplex PCR was the method, and the copy in TCRdb shows in-frame clones only, minus some. The sample lists roughly 130,000 clones, approximately 74% occurring once. The source of this sequence is a man aged 35 to 55 in good health and CMV-seropositive. This chain uses TRBV27 with TRBJ2-7; TRBD2 matches at 16 bases. Sample: PBMCs. The CDR3 loop reads CASSGGTSGGVEQYF. CDR3 bases: TGTGCCAGCAGTGGCGGGACTAGCGGGGGGGTGGAGCAGTACTTC.